A selection of T cell receptor beta chains follows, all from one sample in a study of blood T cell repertoires in COVID-19. TCRdb's copy holds only in-frame clones and misses some; the assay was immunoSEQ multiplex PCR. The data show about 47,000 clones, approximately 86% seen once. Sequenced: peripheral blood. The receptors come from a man aged 60 to 69 with active COVID-19. Each CDR3 is given with its conserved first and last residue. The order of the fields is D gene, V gene, J gene, clone size, CDR3 protein, CDR3 DNA. D genes are given only for firm matches. Rows give clone size only sometimes, using once, few, many, or a class for an expanded clone.

NA	TRBV19	TRBJ1-1	NA	CASSIAYRTALNTEAFF	TGTGCCAGTAGTATAGCCTACCGGACAGCCTTGAACACTGAAGCTTTCTTT
NA	TRBV12-3/TRBV12-4	TRBJ1-2	NA	CASSSDGNYGYTF	TGTGCCAGCAGTTCTGACGGGAACTATGGCTACACCTTC
NA	TRBV5-1	TRBJ2-1	NA	CASSLDFGGYNEQFF	TGCGCCAGCAGCTTGGACTTCGGGGGATACAATGAGCAGTTCTTC
TRBD1	TRBV5-1	TRBJ2-1	NA	CASSDVGTGTFNEQFF	TGCGCCAGCAGCGATGTAGGGACAGGCACCTTCAATGAGCAGTTCTTC
NA	TRBV3-1/TRBV3-2	TRBJ1-2	once	CASSQDGGREYGYTF	TGTGCCAGCAGCCAAGATGGGGGCAGAGAATATGGCTACACCTTC
NA	TRBV14	TRBJ2-7	NA	CASSQWGGGSSYEQYF	TGTGCCAGCAGCCAATGGGGAGGTGGGAGCTCCTACGAGCAGTACTTC
NA	TRBV13	TRBJ2-1	NA	CASSKRLVDEQFF	TGTGCCAGCAGCAAACGACTAGTGGATGAGCAGTTCTTC
TRBD1	TRBV29-1	TRBJ1-4	once	CSVRGGTGAEKLFF	TGCAGCGTTCGAGGGGGGACAGGGGCCGAAAAACTGTTTTTT
NA	TRBV29-1	TRBJ2-7	NA	CSVEDSLYEQYF	TGCAGCGTTGAAGATAGCCTTTACGAGCAGTACTTC
NA	TRBV18	TRBJ1-1	NA	CASSPARDYTEAFF	TGTGCCAGCTCACCAGCCAGGGACTACACTGAAGCTTTCTTT
NA	TRBV6-5	TRBJ1-1	NA	CASRPAVNTEAFF	TGTGCCAGCAGGCCCGCGGTGAACACTGAAGCTTTCTTT
TRBD2	TRBV20-1	TRBJ2-1	NA	CSASRAGGPNEQFF	TGCAGTGCTAGTCGGGCGGGGGGGCCAAATGAGCAGTTCTTC
TRBD1	TRBV7-2	TRBJ1-4	NA	CASSRDSLNEKLFF	TGTGCCAGCAGTAGGGACAGCCTTAATGAAAAACTGTTTTTT
TRBD1	TRBV3-1/TRBV3-2	TRBJ2-5	NA	CASSQGQGEETQYF	TGTGCCAGCAGCCAGGGACAGGGGGAGGAGACCCAGTACTTC
NA	TRBV5-5	TRBJ1-2	NA	CASSFSRQGGIGGYTF	TGTGCCAGCAGCTTCTCTCGGCAGGGAGGGATAGGGGGCTACACCTTC
NA	TRBV7-9	TRBJ1-2	NA	CASSWRAGYHTF	TGTGCCAGCAGCTGGCGGGCCGGGTATCACACCTTC
NA	TRBV3-1/TRBV3-2	TRBJ1-5	NA	CASSQGGVQPQHF	TGTGCCAGCAGCCAAGGGGGGGTCCAGCCCCAGCATTTT
TRBD1	TRBV14	TRBJ1-1	once	CASSHSGTGGIPTEAFF	TGTGCCAGCAGCCACTCCGGGACAGGGGGCATCCCCACTGAAGCTTTCTTT
NA	TRBV7-9	TRBJ2-1	NA	CASSSTFGTHYNEQFF	TGTGCCAGCAGCTCGACATTCGGGACACATTACAATGAGCAGTTCTTC
TRBD1	TRBV29-1	TRBJ1-1	NA	CSVEPRTGDVGTEAFF	TGCAGCGTTGAACCCCGGACAGGGGACGTCGGCACTGAAGCTTTCTTT
NA	TRBV10-3	TRBJ2-6	NA	CAISESGSGANVLTF	TGTGCCATCAGTGAGTCGGGCTCGGGGGCCAACGTCCTGACTTTC
NA	TRBV28	TRBJ2-7	NA	CASTLGGPAGMYEQYF	TGTGCCAGCACCTTAGGTGGCCCTGCAGGGATGTACGAGCAGTACTTC
TRBD2	TRBV28	TRBJ2-4	NA	CASSLPGLAGRDIQYF	TGTGCCAGCAGTTTACCGGGACTAGCGGGGAGGGACATTCAGTACTTC
TRBD1	TRBV28	TRBJ1-5	NA	CASSWTGVNQPQHF	TGTGCCAGCAGTTGGACAGGGGTCAATCAGCCCCAGCATTTT
NA	TRBV7-8	TRBJ1-2	NA	CASSPGAGGFGYTF	TGTGCCAGCAGCCCCGGAGCCGGAGGGTTTGGCTACACCTTC
TRBD1	TRBV27	TRBJ2-2	NA	CASLTVHRGADTGELFF	TGTGCCAGCCTAACGGTACACAGGGGCGCCGACACCGGGGAGCTGTTTTTT
NA	TRBV2	TRBJ2-7	NA	CASSAQEGHEQYF	TGTGCCAGCAGCGCCCAGGAGGGTCACGAGCAGTACTTC
TRBD1	TRBV11-2	TRBJ1-4	NA	CASSSGQIRPNEKLFF	TGTGCCAGCAGCTCGGGACAGATCCGCCCTAATGAAAAACTGTTTTTT
NA	TRBV6-5	TRBJ1-1	NA	CASTGGSTEAFF	TGTGCCTCCACCGGGGGGAGCACTGAAGCTTTCTTT
TRBD1	TRBV2	TRBJ2-7	NA	CASRGDSNYEQYF	TGTGCCAGCAGGGGGGACAGTAACTACGAGCAGTACTTC
NA	TRBV19	TRBJ1-5	NA	CASSIMADQPQHF	TGTGCCAGTAGTATTATGGCAGATCAGCCCCAGCATTTT
NA	TRBV2	TRBJ1-1	NA	CASSERPQVNTEAFF	TGTGCCAGCAGTGAAAGGCCGCAGGTGAACACTGAAGCTTTCTTT
NA	TRBV5-1	TRBJ2-3	NA	CASSFKGSSTDTQYF	TGCGCCAGCAGCTTCAAGGGGTCTAGCACAGATACGCAGTATTTT
NA	TRBV11-2	TRBJ2-1	NA	CASRGYRWGASSSYNEQFF	TGTGCCAGCAGAGGCTACCGCTGGGGCGCTAGTAGCTCCTACAATGAGCAGTTCTTC
TRBD2	TRBV5-1	TRBJ2-5	NA	CASSFSGGRETQYF	TGCGCCAGCAGCTTTAGCGGGGGACGGGAGACCCAGTACTTC
TRBD1	TRBV15	TRBJ2-7	NA	CATSCLPGTGLYEQYF	TGTGCCACCAGCTGTCTCCCCGGGACAGGTCTTTACGAGCAGTACTTC
NA	TRBV19	TRBJ1-5	few	CASSIAGIRGNQPQHF	TGTGCCAGTAGTATAGCGGGGATTAGAGGCAATCAGCCCCAGCATTTT
TRBD1	TRBV24-1	TRBJ2-3	NA	CATRGGTGITDTQYF	TGTGCCACCAGGGGCGGGACAGGCATCACAGATACGCAGTATTTT
TRBD2	TRBV9	TRBJ2-1	NA	CASSVAASGVYNEQFF	TGTGCCAGCAGCGTAGCGGCTAGCGGGGTCTACAATGAGCAGTTCTTC
NA	TRBV30	TRBJ2-7	NA	CAWCRDTGPYEQYF	TGTGCCTGGTGTCGGGACACGGGCCCCTACGAGCAGTACTTC
TRBD1	TRBV4-2	TRBJ1-4	NA	CASSQGYGREGAFEKLFF	TGTGCCAGCAGCCAAGGTTACGGGCGGGAGGGGGCTTTTGAAAAACTGTTTTTT
TRBD1	TRBV6-1	TRBJ1-1	NA	CASSEWDRGTEAFF	TGTGCCAGCAGTGAATGGGACAGGGGGACTGAAGCTTTCTTT
TRBD2	TRBV28	TRBJ2-1	NA	CASSSPLAGGQNEQFF	TGTGCCAGCAGCTCACCTCTAGCGGGAGGTCAAAATGAGCAGTTCTTC
TRBD1	TRBV28	TRBJ2-6	NA	CASSLMRQGAGANVLTF	TGTGCCAGCAGTTTAATGAGACAGGGGGCTGGGGCCAACGTCCTGACTTTC
NA	TRBV10-3	TRBJ1-2	NA	CAISESTVGRTNYGYTF	TGTGCCATCAGTGAGTCGACAGTTGGCAGGACGAACTATGGCTACACCTTC
TRBD1	TRBV7-9	TRBJ2-1	NA	CASSLGQEGEQFF	TGTGCCAGCAGCTTGGGACAGGAAGGTGAGCAGTTCTTC
NA	TRBV3-1/TRBV3-2	TRBJ2-5	NA	CASSQVGKETQYF	TGTGCCAGCAGCCAAGTCGGGAAAGAGACCCAGTACTTC
NA	TRBV6-2/TRBV6-3	TRBJ2-2	NA	CASSYTWTGELFF	TGTGCCAGCAGTTACACTTGGACCGGGGAGCTGTTTTTT
TRBD1	TRBV10-2	TRBJ2-5	NA	CASSESLTGGEETQYF	TGCGCCAGCAGTGAGTCCCTAACAGGGGGAGAGGAGACCCAGTACTTC